The present entry profiles one T cell receptor beta chain with its context. Its specificity is unknown. TCRdb keeps only in-frame clones here, not all; method: immunoSEQ multiplex PCR. The sample records about 220 clones, roughly 85% being singletons. Primary, local recurrence and metastasis osteosarcoma tumors were taken after treatment from poor-prognosis patients. This record belongs to a study of the immune and genomic landscape of osteosarcoma. Study summary: Patients were roughly 64% male; approximately 73% had localized disease.

Whole-study results and caveats: Several cases had one hyperexpanded dominant clone and under 100 clonotypes. Reference clonality came from outside normal skin and healthy blood, not matched tissue.

Trimming removed 1 base from V and 8 bases from J, with 11 bases in between. Germline V gene lookup returns CDR1 SGHTA and CDR2 FQGNSA. This CDR3 comprises 14 residues. This clonotype was sampled from a girl aged 10 to 17 with osteosarcoma. Sequenced: metastatic tumor tissue from the lung. V usage is TRBV7-2 and J usage is TRBJ1-4; D is perhaps TRBD1 (6 bases). CDR3 region: CASSLGQAWEKLFF. CDR3 nucleotides: TGTGCCAGCAGCTTAGGACAGGCATGGGAAAAACTGTTTTTT.